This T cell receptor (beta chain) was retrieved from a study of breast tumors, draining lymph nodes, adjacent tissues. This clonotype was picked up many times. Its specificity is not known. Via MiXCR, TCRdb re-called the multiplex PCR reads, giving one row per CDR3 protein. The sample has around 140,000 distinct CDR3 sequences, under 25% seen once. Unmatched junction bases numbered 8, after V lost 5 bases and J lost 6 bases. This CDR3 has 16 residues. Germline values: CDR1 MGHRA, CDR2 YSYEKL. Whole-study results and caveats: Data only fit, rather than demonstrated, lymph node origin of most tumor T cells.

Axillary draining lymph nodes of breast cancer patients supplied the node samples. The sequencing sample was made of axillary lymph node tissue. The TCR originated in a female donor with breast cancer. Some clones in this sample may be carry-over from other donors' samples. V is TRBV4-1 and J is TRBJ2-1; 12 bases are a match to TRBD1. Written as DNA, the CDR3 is TGCGCCAGCAGCTATTCCGGGACAGGGGGCCTCAATGAGCAGTTCTTC. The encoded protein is CASSYSGTGGLNEQFF.